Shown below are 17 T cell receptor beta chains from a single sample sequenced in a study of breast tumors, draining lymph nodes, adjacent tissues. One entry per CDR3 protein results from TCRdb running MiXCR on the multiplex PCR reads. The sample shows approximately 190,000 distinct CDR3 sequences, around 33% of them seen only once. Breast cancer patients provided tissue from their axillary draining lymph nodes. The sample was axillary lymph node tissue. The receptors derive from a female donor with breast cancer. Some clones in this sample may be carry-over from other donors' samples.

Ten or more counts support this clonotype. The CDR3 DNA reads TGCAGTGCTGCAGGGGGCGCGACAGATACGCAGTATTTT. Translating gives CSAAGGATDTQYF. The J gene is TRBJ2-3, the V gene TRBV20-1; 8 bases align to TRBD1. This CDR3 contains 13 residues. Per germline, CDR1 DFQATT and CDR2 SNEGSKA (reference sequence). With 5 bases clipped from V and 3 bases from J, the junction kept 4 bases outside the gene matches.

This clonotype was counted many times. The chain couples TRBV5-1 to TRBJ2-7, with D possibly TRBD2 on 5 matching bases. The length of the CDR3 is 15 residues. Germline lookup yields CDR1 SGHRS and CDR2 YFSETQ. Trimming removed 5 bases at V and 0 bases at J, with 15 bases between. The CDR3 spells CASSPTSGRSYEQYF. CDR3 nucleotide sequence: TGCGCCAGCAGTCCGACCAGCGGACGCTCCTACGAGCAGTACTTC.

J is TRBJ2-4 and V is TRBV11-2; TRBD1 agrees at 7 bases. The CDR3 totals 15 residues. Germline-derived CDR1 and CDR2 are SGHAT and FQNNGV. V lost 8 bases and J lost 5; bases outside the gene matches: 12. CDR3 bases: TGTGCCAGCGGTCAGTATACAGGGGCCGAAAACATTCAGTACTTC. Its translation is CASGQYTGAENIQYF.

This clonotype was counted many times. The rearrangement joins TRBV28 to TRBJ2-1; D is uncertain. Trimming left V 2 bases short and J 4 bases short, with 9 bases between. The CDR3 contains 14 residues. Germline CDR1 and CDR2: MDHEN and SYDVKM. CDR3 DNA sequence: TGTGCCAGCAGTTTAGTCCTCCTATACAATGAGCAGTTCTTC. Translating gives CASSLVLLYNEQFF.

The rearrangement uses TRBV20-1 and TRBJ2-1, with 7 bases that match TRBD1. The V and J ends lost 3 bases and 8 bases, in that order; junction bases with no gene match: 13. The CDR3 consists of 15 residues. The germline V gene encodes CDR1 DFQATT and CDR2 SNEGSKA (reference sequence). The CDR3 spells CSASAFDRDQYEQFF. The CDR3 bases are TGCAGTGCTAGCGCCTTTGACAGGGACCAATATGAGCAGTTCTTC.

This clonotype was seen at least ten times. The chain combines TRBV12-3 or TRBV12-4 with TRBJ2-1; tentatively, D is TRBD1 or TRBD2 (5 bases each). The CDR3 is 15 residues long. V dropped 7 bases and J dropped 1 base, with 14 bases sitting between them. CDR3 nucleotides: TGTGCCAGCACCTTGGGTGAGGGGTCCTACAATGAGCAGTTCTTC. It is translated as CASTLGEGSYNEQFF.

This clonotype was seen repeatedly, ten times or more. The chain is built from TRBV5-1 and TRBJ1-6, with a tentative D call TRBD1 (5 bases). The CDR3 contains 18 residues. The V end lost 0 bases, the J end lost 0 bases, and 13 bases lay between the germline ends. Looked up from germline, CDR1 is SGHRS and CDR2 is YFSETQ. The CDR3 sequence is CASSLVWGGSSYNSPLHF. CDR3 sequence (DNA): TGCGCCAGCAGCTTGGTGTGGGGGGGAAGCTCCTATAATTCACCCCTCCACTTT.

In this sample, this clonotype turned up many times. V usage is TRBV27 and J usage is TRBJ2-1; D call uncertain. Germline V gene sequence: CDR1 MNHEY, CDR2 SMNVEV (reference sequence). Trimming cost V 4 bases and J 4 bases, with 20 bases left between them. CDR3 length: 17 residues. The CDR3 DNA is TGTGCCAGCAGTTGGGGTGGGGAACTTTCCTCTTACAATGAGCAGTTCTTC. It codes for CASSWGGELSSYNEQFF.

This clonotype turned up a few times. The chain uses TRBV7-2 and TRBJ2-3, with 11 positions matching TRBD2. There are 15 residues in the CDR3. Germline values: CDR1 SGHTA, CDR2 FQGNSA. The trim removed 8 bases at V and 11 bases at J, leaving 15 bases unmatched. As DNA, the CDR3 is TGTGCCAGCGGGGGGACTAGCGGACCTTACAATGAGCAGTATTTT. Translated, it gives CASGGTSGPYNEQYF.

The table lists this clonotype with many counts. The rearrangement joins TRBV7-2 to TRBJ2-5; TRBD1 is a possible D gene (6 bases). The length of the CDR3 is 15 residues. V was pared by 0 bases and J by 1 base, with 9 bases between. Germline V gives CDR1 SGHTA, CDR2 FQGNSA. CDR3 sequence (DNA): TGTGCCAGCAGCTTAGCGCTGGGGGCCCAAGAGACCCAGTACTTC. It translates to CASSLALGAQETQYF.

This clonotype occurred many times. CDR3 sequence (DNA): TGTGCCAGCAGTTTTGGGAATCAGCCCCAGCATTTT. It encodes CASSFGNQPQHF. The V call is TRBV28, the J call TRBJ1-5; D is unclear. The germline V gene encodes CDR1 MDHEN and CDR2 SYDVKM. Trimming took off 3 bases at V and 4 bases at J, with 4 bases between the two ends. This CDR3 spans 12 amino acids. Complete variable domain (other parts from reference TRBV28 and TRBJ1-5): DVKVTQSSRYLVKRTGEKVFLECVQDMDHENMFWYRQDPGLGLRLIYFSYDVKMKEKGDIPEGYSVSREKKERFSLILESASTNQTSMYLCASSFGNQPQHFGDGTRLSIL.

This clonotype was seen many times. Written as DNA, the CDR3 is TGCAGTGCCTCTACCCCGAGGGGGAGTTTCTCCTACAATGAGCAGTTCTTC. It codes for CSASTPRGSFSYNEQFF. V and J are TRBV20-1 and TRBJ2-1, with D maybe TRBD1 (6 bases). The CDR3 contains 17 residues. Trimming took 6 bases from V and 0 from J, leaving 21 bases between them. CDR1 DFQATT and CDR2 SNEGSKA come from the germline V gene (reference sequence).

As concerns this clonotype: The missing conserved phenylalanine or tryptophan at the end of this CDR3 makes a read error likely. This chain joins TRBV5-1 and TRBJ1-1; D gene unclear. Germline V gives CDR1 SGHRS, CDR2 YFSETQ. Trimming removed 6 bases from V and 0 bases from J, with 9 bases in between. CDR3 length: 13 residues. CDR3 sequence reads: CASTEPMNTEAFL. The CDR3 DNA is TGCGCCAGCACGGAGCCCATGAACACTGAAGCTTTCTTG.

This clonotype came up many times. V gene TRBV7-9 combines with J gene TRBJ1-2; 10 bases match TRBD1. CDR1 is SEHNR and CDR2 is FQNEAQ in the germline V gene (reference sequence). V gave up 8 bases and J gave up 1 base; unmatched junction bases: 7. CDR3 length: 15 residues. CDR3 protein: CASVAGDRGNYGYTF. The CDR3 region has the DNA TGTGCCAGCGTGGCAGGGGACAGGGGTAACTATGGCTACACCTTC. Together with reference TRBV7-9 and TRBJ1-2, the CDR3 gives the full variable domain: DTGVSQNPRHKITKRGQNVTFRCDPISEHNRLYWYRQTLGQGPEFLTYFQNEAQLEKSRLLSDRFSAERPKGSFSTLEIQRTEQGDSAMYLCASVAGDRGNYGYTFGSGTRLTVV.

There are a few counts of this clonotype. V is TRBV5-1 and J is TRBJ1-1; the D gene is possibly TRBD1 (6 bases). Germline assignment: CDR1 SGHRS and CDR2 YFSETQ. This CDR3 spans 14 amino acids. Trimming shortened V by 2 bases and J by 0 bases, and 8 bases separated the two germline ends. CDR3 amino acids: CASSFRGMNTEAFF. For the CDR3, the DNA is TGCGCCAGCAGCTTCAGGGGCATGAACACTGAAGCTTTCTTT.

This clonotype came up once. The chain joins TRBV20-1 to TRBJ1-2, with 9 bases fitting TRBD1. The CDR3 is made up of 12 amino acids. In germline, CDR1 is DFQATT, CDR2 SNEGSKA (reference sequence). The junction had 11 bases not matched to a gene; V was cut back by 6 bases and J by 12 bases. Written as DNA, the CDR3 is TGCAGTGCCCTCGGGACAGGGTCTGGAAACACCTTC. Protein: CSALGTGSGNTF.

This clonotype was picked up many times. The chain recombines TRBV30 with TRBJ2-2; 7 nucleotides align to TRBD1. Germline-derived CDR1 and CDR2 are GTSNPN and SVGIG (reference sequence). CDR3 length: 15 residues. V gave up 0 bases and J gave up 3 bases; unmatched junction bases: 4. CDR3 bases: TGTGCCTGGAGTGTATGGGACAGTGACACCGGGGAGCTGTTTTTT. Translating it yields CAWSVWDSDTGELFF.